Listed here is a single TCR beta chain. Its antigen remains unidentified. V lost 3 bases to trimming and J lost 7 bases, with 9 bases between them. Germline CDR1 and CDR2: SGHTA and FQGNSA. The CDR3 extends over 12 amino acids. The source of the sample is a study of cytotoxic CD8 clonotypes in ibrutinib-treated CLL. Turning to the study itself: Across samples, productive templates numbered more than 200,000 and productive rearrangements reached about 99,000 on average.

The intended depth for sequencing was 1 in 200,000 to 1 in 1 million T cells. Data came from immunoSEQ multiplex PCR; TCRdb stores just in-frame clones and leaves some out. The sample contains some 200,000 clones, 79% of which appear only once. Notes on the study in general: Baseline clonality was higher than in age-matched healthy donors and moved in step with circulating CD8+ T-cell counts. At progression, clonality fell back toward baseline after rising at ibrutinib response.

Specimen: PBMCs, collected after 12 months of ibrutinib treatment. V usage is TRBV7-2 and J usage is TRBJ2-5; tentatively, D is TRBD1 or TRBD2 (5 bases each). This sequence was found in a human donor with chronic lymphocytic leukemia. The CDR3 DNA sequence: TGTGCCAGCAGCTTGGGGGACGGGACCCAGTACTTC. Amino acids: CASSLGDGTQYF.